This is a list of T cell receptor beta chains from one sample in a study of blood T cell repertoires in COVID-19. Assay used: immunoSEQ multiplex PCR; TCRdb lists only in-frame clones, some missing. Here the sample spans about 350,000 clones, about nine tenths being singletons. Sequencing input: PBMCs or T cells enriched from blood (not recorded which). These receptors were taken from a woman aged 30 to 39 who had been exposed to COVID-19. The CDR3 runs from the conserved cysteine through the conserved F or W. Fields, in order: CDR3 length, V gene, D gene, clone size, J gene, CDR3 DNA, CDR3 protein. A D gene is named only where the DNA matches it firmly. Clone size is stated in some rows and not others, as once, few, many or a class when expanded.

CDR3 length: 15
V gene: TRBV11-2
D gene: TRBD2
clone size: .
J gene: TRBJ2-1
CDR3 DNA: TGTGCCAGCAGCCTCCTAGCGGCACCCTACAATGAGCAGTTCTTC
CDR3 protein: CASSLLAAPYNEQFF

CDR3 length: 13
V gene: TRBV28
D gene: TRBD1
clone size: .
J gene: TRBJ1-4
CDR3 DNA: TGTGCCAGCAACCTGGACAGGGTCGAAAAACTGTTTTTT
CDR3 protein: CASNLDRVEKLFF

CDR3 length: 16
V gene: TRBV7-2
D gene: .
clone size: .
J gene: TRBJ1-6
CDR3 DNA: TGTGCCAGCAGCTTAGCGTCCAGCGGTTTTAATTCACCCCTCCACTTT
CDR3 protein: CASSLASSGFNSPLHF

CDR3 length: 11
V gene: TRBV24-1
D gene: .
clone size: .
J gene: TRBJ2-3
CDR3 DNA: TGTGCCACCTCCTACACAGATACGCAGTATTTT
CDR3 protein: CATSYTDTQYF

CDR3 length: 14
V gene: TRBV19
D gene: TRBD2
clone size: .
J gene: TRBJ2-3
CDR3 DNA: TGTGCCAGTAGTATTGAGCGGGACACAGATACGCAGTATTTT
CDR3 protein: CASSIERDTDTQYF

CDR3 length: 11
V gene: TRBV28
D gene: .
clone size: .
J gene: TRBJ1-6
CDR3 DNA: TGTGCCAGCGGCCAAACGGGGGCCCTCCACTTT
CDR3 protein: CASGQTGALHF

CDR3 length: 14
V gene: TRBV30
D gene: .
clone size: .
J gene: TRBJ1-5
CDR3 DNA: TGTGCCTGGCAGACAGGAAGCGGCAATCAGCCCCAGCATTTT
CDR3 protein: CAWQTGSGNQPQHF

CDR3 length: 16
V gene: TRBV6-1
D gene: TRBD2
clone size: few
J gene: TRBJ2-2
CDR3 DNA: TGTGCCAGCAGTGACGGACTAGCGGGAGAGTCCGGGGAGCTGTTTTTT
CDR3 protein: CASSDGLAGESGELFF

CDR3 length: 15
V gene: TRBV18
D gene: TRBD1
clone size: .
J gene: TRBJ2-7
CDR3 DNA: TGTGCCAGCTCACCGGGGACAGGGAACAGCTACGAGCAGTACTTC
CDR3 protein: CASSPGTGNSYEQYF

CDR3 length: 14
V gene: TRBV27
D gene: TRBD1
clone size: .
J gene: TRBJ2-7
CDR3 DNA: TGTGCCAGCAGTTTTTATGGGACAGGGAACGAGCAGTACTTC
CDR3 protein: CASSFYGTGNEQYF

CDR3 length: 16
V gene: TRBV27
D gene: TRBD2
clone size: few
J gene: TRBJ2-7
CDR3 DNA: TGTGCCAGCAGTTTTGCCGGAGCGGGAGGGGTCTACGAGCAGTACTTC
CDR3 protein: CASSFAGAGGVYEQYF

CDR3 length: 13
V gene: TRBV7-9
D gene: .
clone size: .
J gene: TRBJ1-1
CDR3 DNA: TGTGCCAGCAGCAGACCACAGGGAACTGAAGCTTTCTTT
CDR3 protein: CASSRPQGTEAFF

CDR3 length: 16
V gene: TRBV11-3
D gene: .
clone size: once
J gene: TRBJ2-1
CDR3 DNA: TGTGCCAGCAGCCCCCCCGGGAGTTACCCCTACAATGAGCAGTTCTTC
CDR3 protein: CASSPPGSYPYNEQFF

CDR3 length: 16
V gene: TRBV3-1/TRBV3-2
D gene: TRBD1
clone size: .
J gene: TRBJ1-2
CDR3 DNA: TGTGCCAGCAGCCAAGATGGGACAGGACGCCCATATGGCTACACCTTC
CDR3 protein: CASSQDGTGRPYGYTF

CDR3 length: 13
V gene: TRBV11-2
D gene: TRBD1
clone size: .
J gene: TRBJ2-5
CDR3 DNA: TGTGCCAGCAGCCGGGACAGGGCGGAGACCCAGTACTTC
CDR3 protein: CASSRDRAETQYF

CDR3 length: 14
V gene: TRBV25-1
D gene: .
clone size: .
J gene: TRBJ1-5
CDR3 DNA: TGTGCCAGCAGTGAATTTAGAGGAAATCAGCCCCAGCATTTT
CDR3 protein: CASSEFRGNQPQHF